These 28 T cell receptor beta chains originate from one sample sequenced in a study of cytomegalovirus exposure and HLA in healthy donors. PCR involved 60 Vbeta and 13 Jbeta primers. TCRdb keeps only in-frame clones here, not all; method: immunoSEQ multiplex PCR. The data contain about 120,000 clones, 75% to 85% of them singletons. Sequenced input: PBMCs. The origin of the receptors is a man younger than 45 in good health and CMV-seronegative.

The rearrangement joins TRBV29-1 to TRBJ1-2, with TRBD1 matching 9 bases. Germline values: CDR1 SQVTM, CDR2 ANQGSEA. This CDR3 is built from 12 residues. V lost 4 bases, J lost 6 bases, and 3 bases stayed unmatched. In nucleotides, the CDR3 is TGCAGCGTTGTGGGACAGGGAAATGGCTACACCTTC. Protein product: CSVVGQGNGYTF.

This sequence joins TRBV5-4 and TRBJ2-3, with unresolved D. V lost 1 base, J lost 9 bases, and 9 bases lay in between. From germline, CDR1 is SGHNT and CDR2 YYREEE (reference sequence). The CDR3 contains 12 residues. The CDR3: CASSLRQRTQYF. In nucleotides, the CDR3 is TGTGCCAGCAGCTTGCGGCAGAGGACGCAGTATTTT.

This chain links TRBV14 with TRBJ1-1; D is unclear. V was shortened by 4 bases and J by 0 bases, with 6 bases between the two germline ends. The length of the CDR3 is 13 residues. In germline, CDR1 is SGHDN, CDR2 FVKESK. This CDR3 reads CASSRGLNTEAFF. The CDR3 DNA follows: TGTGCCAGCAGCCGAGGGCTGAACACTGAAGCTTTCTTT.

This sequence joins TRBV27 and TRBJ2-2, with 9 bases lining up with TRBD1. This CDR3 comprises 15 residues. The J segment lost 5 bases and the V segment lost 3 bases, leaving 4 bases of the junction unmatched. Germline loops: CDR1 MNHEY, CDR2 SMNVEV (reference sequence). The CDR3 DNA is TGTGCCAGCAGTTTCGGGACAGGGCGGACCGGGGAGCTGTTTTTT. Translated, it gives CASSFGTGRTGELFF.

The V and J genes are TRBV5-1 and TRBJ2-7; D perhaps matches TRBD2 (5 bases). The germline gives CDR1 SGHRS, CDR2 YFSETQ. Trimming pared 3 bases from V and 4 bases from J, leaving 29 bases between. CDR3 length: 19 residues. For the CDR3, the DNA is TGCGCCAGCAGCTCCATAACAAATAAGGACTCTTTCCCGGGGTACGAGCAGTACTTC. Protein product: CASSSITNKDSFPGYEQYF.

V is TRBV9 and J is TRBJ1-2; D is uncertain. V was trimmed by 3 bases and J by 3 bases, leaving 9 bases between them. This CDR3 is 13 amino acids long. Germline lookup yields CDR1 SGDLS and CDR2 YYNGEE. CDR3 coding DNA: TGTGCCAGCAGCGCTAGTAGCGACTATGGCTACACCTTC. Protein: CASSASSDYGYTF.

This clone was found a few times. This chain uses TRBV19 with TRBJ1-1; perhaps TRBD1 as D (5 bases). The CDR3 loop spans 13 amino acids. Germline V gene lookup returns CDR1 LNHDA and CDR2 SQIVND (reference sequence). Trimming took 3 bases from V and 1 from J, leaving 6 bases between them. The CDR3 is CASSIQGNTEAFF. The CDR3 DNA is TGTGCCAGTAGTATCCAGGGGAACACTGAAGCTTTCTTT.

Worth noting for this clone: One junction end disagrees with the germline gene, perhaps due to a read error. CDR3 coding DNA: TGTGCCAGCAGCGGACCGGGACAGGGGCCTTACGGGCAGTACTTC. Protein sequence: CASSGPGQGPYGQYF. The V call is TRBV9, the J call TRBJ2-7; 10 positions match TRBD1. This CDR3 spans 15 amino acids. Germline V gene lookup returns CDR1 SGDLS and CDR2 YYNGEE.

The chain combines TRBV2 with TRBJ1-2; TRBD1 matches at 8 bases. V shed 8 bases, J shed 4 bases, and the junction held 6 bases outside the gene matches. Germline lookup yields CDR1 SNHLY and CDR2 FYNNEI. The CDR3 is made up of 13 amino acids. The CDR3 nucleotides read TGTGCCAGCCAGGGACAGGCGACCTATGGCTACACCTTC. Its protein is CASQGQATYGYTF.

V is TRBV5-6 and J is TRBJ2-5; TRBD2 matches 7 bases. The DNA matches TRBJ2-7 better at its end, which makes the J call doubtful. Germline lookup yields CDR1 SGHDT and CDR2 YYEEEE. The CDR3 runs to 15 residues. DNA for the CDR3: TGTGCCAGCAGCTTTTTTGTGGGAGGGAGCTACGAGCAGTACTTC. It is translated as CASSFFVGGSYEQYF.

As for this clone: At one of its ends the junction is not consistent with the germline gene, which may arise from a read error. This sequence joins TRBV6-4 and TRBJ1-1, with D maybe TRBD1 (6 bases). Germline lookup yields CDR1 MRHNA and CDR2 SNTAGT. This CDR3 is built from 15 residues. CDR3 region: CASSDHRESSLPQLF. The CDR3 coding sequence is TGTGCCAGCAGTGACCACAGGGAAAGTAGTCTCCCGCAACTCTTT.

This clone has only a few counts. The rearrangement uses TRBV29-1 and TRBJ1-1, with TRBD1 as a possible D gene (5 bases). The CDR3 runs 12 residues. The V and J ends lost 6 bases and 1 base respectively, with 9 bases between them. CDR1 is SQVTM and CDR2 is ANQGSEA in the germline V gene. The CDR3 region has the DNA TGCAGCGTGGACGGACAGAACACTGAAGCTTTCTTT. Its protein product is CSVDGQNTEAFF.

The chain links TRBV7-9 to TRBJ2-5, with TRBD1 matching over 7 bases. Per the germline V gene, CDR1 is SEHNR and CDR2 is FQNEAQ (reference sequence). The V segment lost 3 bases and the J segment 5 bases; nucleotides outside the gene matches: 6. This CDR3 has 14 amino acids. The CDR3 protein is CASSLTGSLETQYF. CDR3 coding DNA: TGTGCCAGCAGCTTGACAGGGAGTTTGGAGACCCAGTACTTC.

This clone was seen a handful of times. This chain connects TRBV19 to TRBJ2-3; TRBD2 matches at 13 bases. Trimming removed 2 bases from V and 4 bases from J; junction bases left unmatched: 6. The CDR3 consists of 17 residues. The germline CDR1 and CDR2 sequences are LNHDA and SQIVND (reference sequence). This chain's CDR3 is CASSIFSGLAGADTQYF. CDR3 sequence (DNA): TGTGCCAGTAGTATATTTTCAGGACTAGCGGGAGCAGATACGCAGTATTTT.

The chain recombines TRBV6-5 with TRBJ2-7, with 10 positions matching TRBD1. Trimming at V came to 7 bases and at J to 4 bases, leaving 7 bases not matched to a gene. This CDR3 has 14 amino acids. From germline, CDR1 is MNHEY and CDR2 SVGAGI. The CDR3 nucleotides are TGTGCCAGCACTCACGGGACAGGGGTATACGAGCAGTACTTC. Its translation is CASTHGTGVYEQYF.

The chain couples TRBV7-9 to TRBJ2-7; TRBD2 matches at 7 bases. The germline CDR1 and CDR2 sequences are SEHNR and FQNEAQ (reference sequence). J lost 4 bases, V lost 5 bases, and 8 bases had no gene match. The CDR3 extends over 14 amino acids. The CDR3, as DNA: TGTGCCAGCAGCCAAACCGGGGGGAATTACGAGCAGTACTTC. This gives the protein CASSQTGGNYEQYF.

The CDR3 bases are TGTGCCAGTAGTCCCAGGGGTCGAGAGACCCAGTACTTC. It is translated as CASSPRGRETQYF. The chain has TRBV19 and TRBJ2-5, with a possible D match to TRBD1 (6 bases). CDR3 length: 13 amino acids. Looked up from germline, CDR1 is LNHDA and CDR2 is SQIVND (reference sequence). With 5 bases removed from V and 4 bases from J, the gap between germline ends came to 11 bases.

The chain employs TRBV7-2 and TRBJ2-3, with TRBD2 matching 10 bases. The CDR3 has 19 residues. Germline V gene lookup returns CDR1 SGHTA and CDR2 FQGNSA. With V trimmed by 2 bases and J by 6 bases, 17 bases remained unmatched. This CDR3 reads CASSLWALAGAPHTDTQYF. CDR3 coding DNA: TGTGCCAGCAGCTTATGGGCGCTAGCGGGAGCCCCCCACACGGATACGCAGTATTTT.

This chain joins TRBV5-6 and TRBJ1-2; the match to TRBD1 covers 7 bases. In germline, CDR1 is SGHDT, CDR2 YYEEEE. The ends lost 4 bases at V and 8 bases at J; junction bases unmatched: 11. This CDR3 is built from 14 residues. The CDR3 region is CASSGIRGIRGYTF. CDR3 coding DNA: TGTGCCAGCAGCGGAATCAGGGGGATTCGGGGCTACACCTTC.

This chain joins TRBV30 and TRBJ1-2; TRBD1 agrees at 9 bases. Losses at the gene ends were 0 bases for V and 7 bases for J; bases not matched to a gene: 6. CDR3 length equals 14 residues. Germline assignment: CDR1 GTSNPN and CDR2 SVGIG (reference sequence). The DNA of the CDR3 is TGTGCCTGGAGTGTACTAGGGACAGGGATTGGCTACACCTTC. This translates into CAWSVLGTGIGYTF.

The V gene is TRBV19, the J gene TRBJ2-7, with D perhaps matching TRBD2 (6 bases). Germline loops: CDR1 LNHDA, CDR2 SQIVND (reference sequence). Trimming took off 3 bases at V and 0 bases at J, with 9 bases between the two ends. The CDR3 runs to 14 residues. This CDR3 is CASSIGGGSYEQYF. DNA of the CDR3: TGTGCCAGTAGTATCGGGGGAGGCTCCTACGAGCAGTACTTC.

V gene TRBV7-9 combines with J gene TRBJ2-1; 10 nucleotides agree with TRBD2. Germline CDR1 is SEHNR and CDR2 is FQNEAQ (reference sequence). J was trimmed by 1 base and V by 1 base; bases with no gene match: 10. The CDR3 covers 19 residues. The CDR3 spells CASSLVTGSGRVSYNEQFF. DNA of the CDR3: TGTGCCAGCAGCTTAGTGACCGGCAGCGGGAGGGTGTCCTACAATGAGCAGTTCTTC.

The chain carries TRBV6-1 and TRBJ2-3, with 8 bases fitting TRBD1. The CDR3 has 14 amino acids. Germline CDR1 MNHNS, CDR2 SASEGT. Trimming took 5 bases from V and 4 from J; bases not matched to a gene: 5. The CDR3 DNA is TGTGCCAGCAGTTTGGACAGGGTGGCAGATACGCAGTATTTT. It is translated as CASSLDRVADTQYF.

This chain links TRBV5-8 with TRBJ1-5, with D unclear. V lost 4 bases, J lost 0 bases, and 14 bases lay in between. The germline gives CDR1 SGHTS, CDR2 YDEGEE. There are 16 residues in the CDR3. In nucleotides, the CDR3 is TGTGCCAGCAGCGCGAGTGTGGCGGTTAGCAATCAGCCCCAGCATTTT. Protein product: CASSASVAVSNQPQHF.

The chain recombines TRBV19 with TRBJ2-7, with TRBD1 identical over 7 bases. The CDR3 loop spans 17 amino acids. After removal of 5 bases from V and 2 bases from J, the junction contained 15 bases not matched to a gene. Germline values: CDR1 LNHDA, CDR2 SQIVND (reference sequence). The CDR3 reads CASSAQGQLFDAYEQYF. CDR3 coding DNA: TGTGCCAGTAGTGCCCAGGGACAGCTTTTTGATGCCTACGAGCAGTACTTC.

This clone was seen a few times. The CDR3 DNA reads TGTGCCAGCAGCTTGGACAGTAGCACAGATACGCAGTATTTT. It yields the protein CASSLDSSTDTQYF. The chain couples TRBV5-4 to TRBJ2-3, with no clear D. The CDR3 totals 14 residues. Deletions cut 0 bases from V and 0 bases from J, with 5 bases between. Germline CDR1 SGHNT, CDR2 YYREEE (reference sequence). Together with reference TRBV5-4 and TRBJ2-3, the CDR3 gives the full variable domain: ETGVTQSPTHLIKTRGQQVTLRCSSQSGHNTVSWYQQALGQGPQFIFQYYREEENGRGNFPPRFSGLQFPNYSSELNVNALELDDSALYLCASSLDSSTDTQYFGPGTRLTVL.

The genes are TRBV28 and TRBJ2-3; 12 bases map to TRBD2. Germline V CDR1 and CDR2: MDHEN, SYDVKM. Germline trimming cut 1 base from V and 2 bases from J; bases unmatched to any gene: 19. CDR3 length equals 22 residues. CDR3 nucleotides: TGTGCCAGCAGTTTATCAAGGACTAGCGGGAACTCGATGAAGAAAATCACAGATACGCAGTATTTT. It yields the protein CASSLSRTSGNSMKKITDTQYF.

This chain connects TRBV18 to TRBJ1-2; perhaps TRBD1 as D (5 bases). CDR3 length: 15 residues. Germline assignment: CDR1 KGHSH and CDR2 LQKENI. V gave up 2 bases and J gave up 3 bases, with 13 bases separating them. This CDR3 reads CASSPAAGGDYGYTF. In nucleotides, the CDR3 is TGTGCCAGCTCACCAGCGGCAGGAGGGGACTATGGCTACACCTTC. The full variable domain, completed using reference TRBV18 and TRBJ1-2, is NAGVMQNPRHLVRRRGQEARLRCSPMKGHSHVYWYRQLPEEGLKFMVYLQKENIIDESGMPKERFSAEFPKEGPSILRIQQVVRGDSAAYFCASSPAAGGDYGYTFGSGTRLTVV.